One and the same sample provided the 25 T cell receptor beta chains below, sequenced in a study of vaccination effects on CD4 cells after COVID-19. Their antigens remain unidentified. This table comes from immunoSEQ multiplex PCR, and its TCRdb copy is limited to in-frame clones, with some not included. The repertoire holds 15,000 or so clones, over 70% seen once, with approximately 25% in the top ten. The ViraFEST assay expanded antigen-specific CD4+ T cells with viral peptide pools before sequencing. CD4+ T cells were isolated after around 10 days of culture. The person acquired a PCR-confirmed SARS-CoV-2 infection between March and December 2020. Two doses of BNT162b2 or mRNA-1273 vaccine were administered to participants. The sample consisted of CD4+ T cells from PBMCs cultured with HCoV-NL63 spike peptides, taken after COVID-19 vaccination. The receptors were gathered from a human donor who had a prior SARS-CoV-2 infection.

V is TRBV4-1 and J is TRBJ1-5; D uncertain. Trimming pared 6 bases from V and 2 bases from J, leaving 11 bases between. The CDR3 has 14 amino acids. Germline CDR1 is MGHRA and CDR2 is YSYEKL. Written as DNA, the CDR3 is TGCGCCAGCAGTTCGCCGGGCCGCAATCAGCCCCAGCATTTT. Its protein is CASSSPGRNQPQHF.

With regard to this clone: The junction shows a germline mismatch at one end, possibly a read error. The V gene is TRBV18, the J gene TRBJ2-5; perhaps TRBD1 as D (7 bases). CDR1 and CDR2 (germline): KGHSH, LQKENI. The CDR3 runs 16 residues. In DNA, the CDR3 is TGTGCCAGCTCCCCGGGGCGGGACAGCCTCCAACAGACCCAGTACTTC. It translates to CASSPGRDSLQQTQYF.

This chain's CDR3 is CASSLAWGEGGYTF. Here the CDR3 DNA reads TGTGCCAGCAGCTTAGCGTGGGGGGAAGGTGGCTACACCTTC. The genes are TRBV7-2 and TRBJ1-2; D may be TRBD1 (5 bases). The CDR3 consists of 14 residues. V lost 0 bases to trimming and J lost 7 bases, with 12 bases between them. The germline gives CDR1 SGHTA, CDR2 FQGNSA.

The V call is TRBV4-3, the J call TRBJ2-7; possibly TRBD2 for D (5 bases). Germline V lookup: CDR1 LGHNA, CDR2 YSLEER. The CDR3 has 15 amino acids. Trimming shortened V by 0 bases and J by 2 bases, and 11 bases separated the two germline ends. CDR3 in amino acids: CASSQDSFGAYEQYF. The CDR3 nucleotides read TGCGCCAGCAGCCAAGATTCCTTCGGGGCCTACGAGCAGTACTTC.

The chain is built from TRBV9 and TRBJ2-2; 13 nucleotides agree with TRBD2. Per the germline V gene, CDR1 is SGDLS and CDR2 is YYNGEE. V shed 4 bases and J 6 bases; nucleotides not matched to a gene: 9. The CDR3 consists of 17 residues. The chain's CDR3 is CASSPSTSGGASGELFF. The CDR3, as DNA: TGTGCCAGCAGCCCATCTACTAGCGGGGGGGCCTCCGGGGAGCTGTTTTTT. Complete variable domain (other parts from reference TRBV9 and TRBJ2-2): DSGVTQTPKHLITATGQRVTLRCSPRSGDLSVYWYQQSLDQGLQFLIQYYNGEERAKGNILERFSAQQFPDLHSELNLSSLELGDSALYFCASSPSTSGGASGELFFGEGSRLTVL.

The rearrangement uses TRBV21-1 and TRBJ2-7; TRBD1 reflects the table's D call only, with no check against the DNA. TRBV21-1 is termed a pseudogene. CDR3 length equals 13 residues. The CDR3 sequence is CASSRDRGYEQYF. Here the CDR3 DNA reads TGTGCCAGCAGCCGGGACAGGGGCTACGAGCAGTACTTC.

CDR3 nucleotide sequence: TGTGCCAGCAGCTTAAGTCTGGGGGAGCCCCAGCATTTT. Its protein is CASSLSLGEPQHF. V and J are TRBV7-3 and TRBJ1-5; D might be TRBD1 (5 bases). The CDR3 is made up of 13 amino acids. The ends were cut back, 1 base at V and 8 bases at J, with 9 bases in the middle. The germline CDR1 and CDR2 sequences are SGHTA and FQGTGA.

This clone turned up a few times. The chain recombines TRBV7-9 with TRBJ2-1; D is possibly TRBD1 (5 bases). Per germline, CDR1 SEHNR and CDR2 FQNEAQ (reference sequence). V was pared by 5 bases and J by 9 bases, with 17 bases between. The CDR3 has 14 amino acids. The CDR3 is CASSARTIGVEQFF. The CDR3 region has the DNA TGTGCCAGCAGCGCTCGGACAATAGGTGTTGAGCAGTTCTTC. Full variable domain (missing parts from reference TRBV7-9 and TRBJ2-1): DTGVSQNPRHKITKRGQNVTFRCDPISEHNRLYWYRQTLGQGPEFLTYFQNEAQLEKSRLLSDRFSAERPKGSFSTLEIQRTEQGDSAMYLCASSARTIGVEQFFGPGTRLTVL.

CDR3 coding DNA: TGTGCCAGCAGCTTGGTCGTGTCAGGGTGGGATACGCAGTATTTT. Its protein product is CASSLVVSGWDTQYF. The chain links TRBV7-9 to TRBJ2-3, with D possibly matching TRBD1 (5 bases). Germline assignment: CDR1 SEHNR and CDR2 FQNEAQ (reference sequence). V lost 3 bases, J lost 6 bases, and 16 bases lay in between. The CDR3 runs 15 residues.

The CDR3 loop reads CASSQGVGGSYGEKLFF. CDR3 bases: TGCGCCAGCAGCCAAGGGGTAGGGGGCTCGTATGGTGAAAAACTGTTTTTT. The chain links TRBV4-1 to TRBJ1-4; 7 nucleotides match TRBD1. Per the germline V gene, CDR1 is MGHRA and CDR2 is YSYEKL. The ends lost 1 base at V and 7 bases at J; junction bases unmatched: 12. CDR3 length: 17 residues.

This clone was observed once. The V call is TRBV2, the J call TRBJ2-7; unclear D gene. The germline V gene has CDR1 SNHLY and CDR2 FYNNEI. The V gene lost 7 bases and the J gene lost 4 bases, with 5 bases spanning the gap. CDR3 length: 10 residues. CDR3 sequence (DNA): TGTGCCAGCAAGGAATACGAGCAGTACTTC. Its protein is CASKEYEQYF.

The chain links TRBV9 to TRBJ2-1; perhaps TRBD2 as D (6 bases). The CDR3 runs 14 residues. Germline V gene sequence: CDR1 SGDLS, CDR2 YYNGEE. V gave up 2 bases and J gave up 7 bases, with 13 bases separating them. CDR3 in amino acids: CASSVYGRGNEQFF. CDR3 DNA sequence: TGTGCCAGCAGCGTCTACGGGAGAGGGAATGAGCAGTTCTTC. The whole variable domain, filled in from reference TRBV9 and TRBJ2-1, reads DSGVTQTPKHLITATGQRVTLRCSPRSGDLSVYWYQQSLDQGLQFLIQYYNGEERAKGNILERFSAQQFPDLHSELNLSSLELGDSALYFCASSVYGRGNEQFFGPGTRLTVL.

The chain employs TRBV19 and TRBJ1-2; no reliable D call. Trimming took off 6 bases at V and 7 bases at J, with 15 bases between the two ends. This CDR3 region has 13 residues. CDR1 and CDR2 (germline): LNHDA, SQIVND (reference sequence). CDR3 in amino acids: CASSPLFLFGYTF. For the CDR3, the DNA is TGTGCCAGTAGCCCCCTGTTTCTATTTGGCTACACCTTC.

The chain joins TRBV5-4 to TRBJ1-1; D unresolved. The CDR3 has 15 amino acids. The germline V gene encodes CDR1 SGHNT and CDR2 YYREEE (reference sequence). V was clipped by 4 bases and J by 4 bases, with 17 bases between them. The DNA for the CDR3 is TGTGCCAGCAGCCGGACGGGCCTCTATGGCACTGAAGCTTTCTTT. Residues: CASSRTGLYGTEAFF.

This clone was counted a single time. This chain uses TRBV28 with TRBJ2-2; 8 nucleotides line up with TRBD1. The CDR3 runs to 14 residues. Germline CDR1 MDHEN, CDR2 SYDVKM. With 6 bases clipped from V and 3 bases from J, the junction kept 3 bases outside the gene matches. CDR3 in amino acids: CASSGQGDTGELFF. Here the CDR3 DNA reads TGTGCCAGCAGCGGACAGGGAGACACCGGGGAGCTGTTTTTT.

The chain has TRBV9 and TRBJ2-2, with D possibly matching TRBD1 (6 bases). CDR1 is SGDLS and CDR2 is YYNGEE in the germline V gene. V shed 4 bases and J shed 7 bases, with 11 bases lying between them. This CDR3 spans 13 amino acids. CDR3 nucleotides: TGTGCCAGCAGCCGGACAGTGTTCGGGGAGCTGTTTTTT. Residues: CASSRTVFGELFF. Full variable domain (rest looked up from reference TRBV9 and TRBJ2-2): DSGVTQTPKHLITATGQRVTLRCSPRSGDLSVYWYQQSLDQGLQFLIQYYNGEERAKGNILERFSAQQFPDLHSELNLSSLELGDSALYFCASSRTVFGELFFGEGSRLTVL.

The chain's CDR3 is CASSLTGMNTEAFF. CDR3 in DNA: TGTGCCAGCAGCTTGACAGGGATGAACACTGAAGCTTTCTTT. V and J are TRBV5-4 and TRBJ1-1, with D perhaps TRBD1 (6 bases). The CDR3 covers 14 residues. V was clipped by 1 base and J by 0 bases, with 7 bases between them. Germline V CDR1 and CDR2: SGHNT, YYREEE (reference sequence).

This clone was observed a single time. This sequence joins TRBV12-3 or TRBV12-4 and TRBJ1-1; D gene uncertain. This CDR3 region has 12 residues. The V and J ends lost 1 base and 7 bases respectively, with 7 bases between them. CDR3 amino acids: CASSLVTGEAFF. The CDR3 bases are TGTGCCAGCAGTTTAGTTACTGGTGAAGCTTTCTTT.

The chain recombines TRBV11-1 with TRBJ2-5, with 10 bases matching TRBD1. Looked up from germline, CDR1 is SGHAT and CDR2 is FQDESV (reference sequence). Germline trimming cut 4 bases from V and 4 bases from J; bases unmatched to any gene: 3. The CDR3 has 14 amino acids. CDR3 sequence: CASSSWDRGETQYF. The CDR3 region has the DNA TGTGCCAGCAGCTCCTGGGACAGGGGAGAGACCCAGTACTTC. Based on the CDR3 plus reference TRBV11-1 and TRBJ2-5, the full variable domain is EAEVAQSPRYKITEKSQAVAFWCDPISGHATLYWYRQILGQGPELLVQFQDESVVDDSQLPKDRFSAERLKGVDSTLKIQPAELGDSAMYLCASSSWDRGETQYFGPGTRLLVL.

This chain links TRBV10-1 with TRBJ2-2, with 8 positions matching TRBD2. CDR3 length equals 15 residues. V gave up 8 bases and J gave up 4 bases; unmatched junction bases: 9. The V gene's germline CDR1 is WNHNN and CDR2 SYGVQD (reference sequence). The CDR3 nucleotides are TGCGCCAGCCCGGGGGGGGGCCTGGGCACCGGGGAGCTGTTTTTT. Amino acids: CASPGGGLGTGELFF.

V usage is TRBV12-5 and J usage is TRBJ1-6, with D possibly matching TRBD1 (6 bases). Germline V gene sequence: CDR1 LGHNT, CDR2 FRNRAP. The CDR3 runs 14 residues. Between the trimmed V and J ends, which lost 7 bases and 5 bases, there was a span of 12 bases. CDR3 loop: CASAKDSHNSPLHF. The CDR3 region has the DNA TGTGCTAGTGCCAAGGACAGCCATAATTCACCCCTCCACTTT.

The rearrangement uses TRBV15 and TRBJ2-3; 8 nucleotides match TRBD2. J gave up 4 bases and V 1 base, and 1 base lay outside the gene matches. Germline CDR1 and CDR2: LNHNV and YYDKDF (reference sequence). The CDR3 covers 14 residues. CDR3 nucleotide sequence: TGTGCCACCAGCAGAGGACTAGCGCCAGATACGCAGTATTTT. Its translation is CATSRGLAPDTQYF.

V and J are TRBV5-8 and TRBJ2-1; tentative D call: TRBD2 (6 bases). Germline V gene lookup returns CDR1 SGHTS and CDR2 YDEGEE. CDR3 size: 15 residues. V lost 1 base and J 4 bases, leaving 12 bases between the germline ends. CDR3 sequence reads: CASSLKNSGYNEQFF. As DNA, the CDR3 is TGTGCCAGCAGCTTGAAAAATAGCGGTTACAATGAGCAGTTCTTC.

The V and J genes are TRBV5-1 and TRBJ1-1; the match to TRBD1 covers 10 bases. The CDR3 covers 14 residues. Germline CDR1 SGHRS, CDR2 YFSETQ. After removal of 5 bases from V and 7 bases from J, the junction contained 8 bases not matched to a gene. This chain's CDR3 is CASRKDRGRVEAFF. For the CDR3, the DNA is TGCGCCAGCAGAAAAGACAGGGGGCGAGTTGAAGCTTTCTTT.

This chain connects TRBV5-1 to TRBJ1-3; the D is unclear. V gave up 4 bases and J gave up 8 bases, with 19 bases separating them. The CDR3 length is 15 residues. Germline loops: CDR1 SGHRS, CDR2 YFSETQ. The CDR3 DNA sequence: TGCGCCAGCAGCGTAGGAGGAGGCGGGTTTGACACCATATATTTT. Translated: CASSVGGGGFDTIYF.